These T cell receptor beta chains were read from a single sample in a study of T cells in Graves' hyperthyroidism and ophthalmopathy. TCRdb re-analysed the multiplex PCR reads in MiXCR, keeping a single row per CDR3 protein. There are 600,000 to 700,000 distinct CDR3 sequences in the sample; around 15% occur only once, and around 4.5% lies in the top ten. The sample comprised blood. Source of these receptors: a woman in her forties with Graves' ophthalmopathy. CDR3s include the opening cysteine and the closing phenylalanine or tryptophan. The D gene is left open where the match is weak. Not all rows give a size; the values are once, few, many and, for expanded clones, a class.

J	size	D	V	CDR3	DNA
TRBJ1-5	-	-	TRBV28	CASSLVGRDNQPQHF	TGTGCCAGCAGTTTAGTTGGGCGGGACAATCAGCCCCAGCATTTT
TRBJ2-4	many	-	TRBV7-2	CASSSRPQGYIQYF	TGTGCCAGCAGCTCCCGACCCCAGGGTTACATTCAGTACTTC
TRBJ2-2	many	-	TRBV11-3	CASSRGPDTGELFF	TGTGCCAGCAGCCGGGGACCGGACACCGGGGAGCTGTTTTTT
TRBJ2-5	once	TRBD2	TRBV6-2/TRBV6-3	CASSYPLAGMWTQYF	TGTGCCAGCAGTTATCCGCTAGCGGGAATGTGGACCCAGTACTTC
TRBJ2-7	many	-	TRBV19	CASSVGRSGGYEQYF	TGTGCCAGTAGTGTCGGTAGGTCCGGTGGTTACGAGCAGTACTTC
TRBJ2-5	many	TRBD1	TRBV7-8	CASSFGTGWDQETQYF	TGTGCCAGCAGCTTCGGGACAGGGTGGGACCAAGAGACCCAGTACTTC
TRBJ1-1	few	TRBD1	TRBV28	CASPPGLQGAYTLTEAFF	TGTGCCAGCCCCCCGGGGCTTCAGGGGGCCTATACCCTCACTGAAGCTTTCTTT
TRBJ2-2	-	TRBD1	TRBV18	CASSLGQGATGELFF	TGTGCCAGCTCACTCGGACAGGGGGCCACCGGGGAGCTGTTTTTT
TRBJ2-7	-	-	TRBV18	CASSPIQDATEQYF	TGTGCCAGCTCACCAATACAGGATGCCACCGAGCAGTACTTC
TRBJ1-5	many	-	TRBV2	CASSEEGSNQPQHF	TGTGCCAGCAGTGAAGAGGGCAGCAATCAGCCCCAGCATTTT
TRBJ2-7	many	-	TRBV28	CASSIDRLGQYF	TGTGCCAGCAGTATCGATCGACTAGGGCAGTACTTC
TRBJ1-1	many	TRBD1	TRBV3-1	CASSHPPGQGSTEAFF	TGTGCCAGCAGCCATCCACCGGGACAGGGCAGCACTGAAGCTTTCTTT
TRBJ2-5	many	-	TRBV27	CATRKDEETQYF	TGTGCCACCCGGAAGGACGAAGAGACCCAGTACTTC
TRBJ1-2	many	-	TRBV6-5	CASSPRQGNYGYTF	TGTGCCAGCAGTCCCAGACAAGGGAACTATGGCTACACCTTC
TRBJ2-2	few	TRBD2	TRBV2	CASSETSASGELFF	TGTGCCAGCAGTGAAACTAGCGCGAGCGGGGAGCTGTTTTTT
TRBJ2-7	few	-	TRBV14	CASSQETGSYEQYF	TGTGCCAGCAGCCAAGAGACCGGCTCCTACGAGCAGTACTTC
TRBJ1-1	many	-	TRBV30	CAWKNWTKAEAFF	TGTGCCTGGAAAAACTGGACAAAAGCTGAAGCTTTCTTT
TRBJ2-2	many	-	TRBV4-2	CASRYGRSGELFF	TGTGCCAGCAGATACGGCCGGTCTGGGGAGCTGTTTTTT
TRBJ2-7	many	TRBD1	TRBV6-5	CASSSFGQAYEQYF	TGTGCCAGCAGTTCCTTCGGACAGGCCTACGAGCAGTACTTC
TRBJ1-3	many	-	TRBV6-1	CASNRPGRGNTIYF	TGTGCCAGCAATCGCCCAGGGAGGGGAAACACCATATATTTT
TRBJ2-7	-	TRBD1	TRBV20-1	CSARPRTGASYEQYF	TGCAGTGCTAGACCTCGGACAGGAGCCTCCTACGAGCAGTACTTC
TRBJ1-1	many	-	TRBV10-3	CAISEGGLGKDTEAFF	TGTGCCATCAGTGAGGGGGGGCTCGGTAAAGACACTGAAGCTTTCTTT
TRBJ2-7	many	TRBD1	TRBV24-1	CATAAATGREQYF	TGTGCCACCGCGGCGGCGACAGGGCGCGAGCAGTACTTC
TRBJ2-7	many	-	TRBV20-1	CSANAGTYEQYF	TGCAGTGCTAACGCGGGGACCTACGAGCAGTACTTC
TRBJ2-7	many	-	TRBV20-1	CSASSVSGANYEQYF	TGCAGTGCTAGCTCGGTGTCGGGGGCCAACTACGAGCAGTACTTC
TRBJ2-5	many	-	TRBV6-2/TRBV6-3	CASSYISDQETQYF	TGTGCCAGCAGTTACATATCAGATCAAGAGACCCAGTACTTC
TRBJ2-5	-	-	TRBV24-1	CATSAPTKGETQYF	TGTGCCACCAGTGCCCCAACGAAAGGGGAGACCCAGTACTTC
TRBJ1-3	many	TRBD1	TRBV6-5	CASRPGQGAGNTIYF	TGTGCCAGCAGGCCCGGACAGGGGGCGGGAAACACCATATATTTT
TRBJ2-7	many	-	TRBV5-1	CASGSRGGFEQYF	TGCGCCAGCGGTTCCCGTGGGGGGTTCGAGCAGTACTTC
TRBJ1-1	many	TRBD1	TRBV28	CASITGQEYTEAFF	TGTGCCAGCATTACCGGACAGGAATACACTGAAGCTTTCTTT
TRBJ2-7	few	TRBD2	TRBV14	CAGSQGGRGIYEQYF	TGTGCCGGCAGCCAGGGCGGGAGGGGAATCTACGAGCAGTACTTC
TRBJ2-7	many	-	TRBV11-1	CASSSSQTYEQYF	TGTGCCAGCAGCTCCTCCCAGACCTACGAGCAGTACTTC
TRBJ1-1	many	TRBD1	TRBV12-3/TRBV12-4	CANSKQGAGTEAFF	TGTGCCAACTCTAAACAGGGGGCAGGGACTGAAGCTTTCTTT
TRBJ1-5	many	-	TRBV19	CASSITGGGNQPQHF	TGTGCCAGTAGTATAACGGGGGGGGGAAATCAGCCCCAGCATTTT
TRBJ1-3	many	-	TRBV28	CASSLWTADSGNTIYF	TGTGCCAGCAGTTTATGGACAGCGGACTCTGGAAACACCATATATTTT
TRBJ2-5	few	-	TRBV5-1	CASSVGTRSETQYF	TGCGCCAGCAGCGTGGGGACAAGGAGCGAGACCCAGTACTTC
TRBJ1-2	many	TRBD1	TRBV27	CASSLRQGRGYGYTF	TGTGCCAGCAGTTTAAGACAGGGCCGGGGCTATGGCTACACCTTC
TRBJ2-7	-	TRBD1	TRBV9	CASSTRDRLGYEQYF	TGTGCCAGCAGCACGCGGGACAGGCTCGGGTACGAGCAGTACTTC
TRBJ1-2	many	-	TRBV12-3/TRBV12-4	CASSIYTNYGYTF	TGTGCCAGCAGCATCTATACTAACTATGGCTACACCTTC
TRBJ2-7	-	TRBD2	TRBV7-2	CASGGGVYSLEQYF	TGTGCTTCCGGTGGGGGGGTCTATTCTCTCGAGCAGTACTTC
TRBJ2-7	many	-	TRBV19	CASSLGRDFFEQYF	TGTGCCAGTAGCCTGGGCAGGGACTTCTTTGAGCAGTACTTC
TRBJ2-6	-	-	TRBV12-3/TRBV12-4	CASILDISGANVLTF	TGTGCCAGCATCCTCGACATCTCTGGGGCCAACGTCCTGACTTTC
TRBJ2-7	many	TRBD2	TRBV28	CATRAPGGSPSYEQYF	TGTGCCACCCGGGCCCCGGGGGGGAGCCCCTCCTACGAGCAGTACTTC
TRBJ1-1	many	TRBD1	TRBV7-2	CASSWTGQLSAEAFF	TGTGCCAGCAGCTGGACGGGACAGCTGTCTGCTGAAGCTTTCTTT
TRBJ1-3	-	-	TRBV12-3/TRBV12-4	CASSFFSVNTIYF	TGTGCCAGCAGTTTTTTCTCTGTAAACACCATATATTTT
TRBJ2-7	many	-	TRBV28	CASSPLNEQYF	TGTGCCAGCAGCCCCCTCAACGAGCAGTACTTC
TRBJ2-7	many	-	TRBV13	CASSLLGQVIEQYF	TGTGCCAGCAGCTTATTGGGGCAGGTTATCGAGCAGTACTTC
TRBJ2-7	many	TRBD1	TRBV12-3/TRBV12-4	CASGTGADEQYF	TGTGCCAGCGGGACAGGGGCCGACGAGCAGTACTTC